This T cell receptor beta chain comes out of a study of T cells in Graves' hyperthyroidism and ophthalmopathy. This clonotype was observed a few times. The CDR3 is made up of 15 amino acids. J lost 5 bases, V lost 6 bases, and 10 bases had no gene match. Germline V CDR1 and CDR2: SEHNR, FQNEAQ (reference sequence). The TCR beta CDR3 regions underwent amplification using RNA transcripts as the source. The HTBI set primed first-round TCR CDR3 RT-PCR. TCRdb analysed the multiplex PCR reads with MiXCR anew, one entry per CDR3 protein. Among a few hundred thousand distinct CDR3 sequences listed, around a sixth were seen once.

The chain has TRBV7-9 and TRBJ1-2; 9 bases fit TRBD1. This receptor was taken from a woman in her 30s with Graves' hyperthyroidism. Sequencing used blood. CDR3 DNA sequence: TGTGCCAGCAGTTCGGGACAGGGCGCTCAATATGGCTACACCTTC. It translates to CASSSGQGAQYGYTF.